This T cell receptor (beta chain) emerged from a study of regulatory T cells in long-lasting Graves disease. Time point: persistent/refractory GD, antithyroid drugs over 5 years with positive TRAb. The authors made the TCR library using RNA they extracted from PBMCs. CDR3-region Arm-PCR and iRepertoire HTBI primers produced the TCR beta libraries. Each CDR3 protein is one row after TCRdb ran MiXCR on the multiplex PCR reads. The sample yields 360,000 or so distinct CDR3 sequences, around 23% seen once. V was trimmed by 2 bases and J by 3 bases, leaving 4 bases between them. The CDR3 spans 13 residues. Germline CDR1 and CDR2: MRHNA and SNTAGT. This clonotype has at least ten counts.

The sample was peripheral blood mononuclear cells (PBMCs), taken when the disease was refractory, from a patient treated with antithyroid drugs. The receptor was isolated from a woman between 40 and 55 years old with Graves disease. The chain employs TRBV6-4 and TRBJ2-2; D uncertain. The CDR3 is CASSDRDTGELFF. The CDR3 DNA reads as TGTGCCAGCAGTGACAGGGACACCGGGGAGCTGTTTTTT.